This TCR beta chain appears in the sequencing data of a study of blood T cell repertoires in COVID-19. Germline loops: CDR1 SEHNR, CDR2 FQNEAQ (reference sequence). This CDR3 comprises 14 residues. Trimming took 5 bases from V and 5 from J; bases not matched to a gene: 5. Generated by immunoSEQ multiplex PCR, the TCRdb table keeps only in-frame clones and is missing some. The top ten hold 7.5% to 8.5% of the sample, which has about 140,000 clones, 84% seen once. The sequence came from a human donor in a cohort sampled during active COVID-19. The sequencing input was peripheral blood. The chain is built from TRBV7-9 and TRBJ1-2; 10 nucleotides agree with TRBD1. The CDR3 protein is CASSMGQGLYGYTF. CDR3 DNA sequence: TGTGCCAGCAGCATGGGACAGGGGTTGTATGGCTACACCTTC.